The text below deals with one T cell receptor beta chain. What this receptor recognizes is not known. Per-base quality was not reported, and no clone a single base away is much larger than it. The germline V gene yields KGHSH for CDR1 and LQKENI for CDR2. From its cysteine to its phenylalanine, the CDR3 spans 15 amino acids. The CDR3 DNA has 45 bases and is translated from base 1. At the junction V is shortened by 4 bases and J by 6 bases; bases outside the gene matches: 6. The sample belongs to a study of shared clonotypes between healthy human individuals (dated by TCRdb to about 2020). Regarding the complete study: The cohort comprised a couple of women and a few men aged 18 to 49 years. Leukapheresis yielded between about 0.8 and 8.9 billion PBMCs per donor. To increase sequencing depth and limit assay-specific biases, TCR repertoire library preparation and sequencing were carried out by different laboratories using diverse techniques. For each donor, three plates each were used for CD4 naive and CD4 memory, two plates were used for CD8 naive, and one plate was used for CD8 memory. Blood TCR repertoires of five healthy adults were deeply sequenced to estimate repertoire size and the extent of clonotype sharing between individuals. The paper's findings and limits, for the study overall: Based on pairwise subsampling, the degree of clonotype sharing among donors was expected to be affected by sequencing depth. Estimated clonotype richness was generally larger for naive than for memory subsets. Rarefaction of sorted-subset datasets indicated incomplete sequencing despite the large sequencing depth. Only blood was sampled, and tissue TCR repertoires likely differ from those in blood. Because the study included only a small number of donors, the genetic and exposure-history diversity represented was limited. When a handful of donors were compared, the shared fraction of clonotypes was about 5.4% for naive CD4, approximately 3.3% for naive CD8, 2% to 2.5% for memory CD4, and around 0.4% for memory CD8. Compared with non-shared clonotypes, clonotypes shared by all four sorted-subset donors had higher generation probabilities.

Donors were healthy HIV-negative adults with no recently reported acute infections or vaccinations. All donors were Caucasian adults living in Nashville, Tennessee, USA. CD4+ T cells were enriched by magnetic negative selection; naive cells were then positively selected on CD45RA, and the negative fraction formed the memory subset. Blood was obtained by leukapheresis, after which PBMCs were separated by Ficoll-Histopaque density gradient centrifugation and cryopreserved in liquid nitrogen vapor phase. Analytical flow cytometry was used to check the purity and quantity of every magnetically sorted T cell population. Genomic DNA was isolated from each sorted fraction and quantified by UV absorbance on a Nanodrop 2000c. TCR CDR3 regions were amplified from genomic DNA by multiplex PCR using the deep immunoSEQ assay. Extracted genomic DNA from each cell subset was spread evenly across all wells of several immunoSEQ 96-well plates, with each plate serving as a replicate. Each replicate PCR for sorted subsets received roughly 0.2 ug genomic DNA, equal to tens of thousands of T cell genomes. Purified libraries were measured with a Qubit 3.0 fluorometer, size-checked on a Bioanalyzer 2100, and measured again with the KAPA Library Quantification kit. A separate single-read 150-cycle Illumina NextSeq 550 flow cell was used to sequence each immunoSEQ 96-well plate. The original methods were these. The immunoSEQ output contained only junctional sequences without quality scores, so filtering could not match that applied to full-length reads. To assign V/J genes and CDR3, sequences were annotated using PyIR, a Python wrapper for IgBLAST v1.9, with IMGT germline references. Reads were filtered out if the reads had weak V/J assignments (E-value above 1e-6), no CDR3, stop codons, out-of-frame junctions, or ambiguous translated residues. V3J clonotypes were defined by identical inferred V gene, J gene, and CDR3 amino acid sequence. The percentage overlap between two repertoires was calculated by dividing the number of shared unique clonotypes by the size of the smaller repertoire. Three approaches were used to assess repertoire richness: RTK rarefaction, the Chao1 estimator, and Recon v2.1 estimates of unobserved clonotypes. For all TCRbeta clonotypes obtained by the gDNA method from several donors, generation probabilities were computed with OLGA. TCRdb provides this immuneACCESS table in a form limited to in-frame rearrangements. Some clones are lacking; in checked studies, under half of them reflect an unresolved V gene, and why the rest are absent is not known. D and trimming come from the DNA, and the V and J calls and clone size come from that table. In this sample the table shows more than 2 million clones, over 85% of which occur a single time. The ten largest clones capture 0.1% to 0.15% of the sample.

The sample taken for sequencing was naive CD4+ T cells sorted from blood. The sample's cell subset or site label, in plain terms: CD45RA+ positively selected. The rearranged segments are TRBV18 and TRBJ2-7, with TRBD2 matching 13 junction bases. This TCR derives from a man aged 18 to 35 in good health. At the DNA level, the sequence is TGTGCCAGCTCACAAGGGGGACTAGCGGGGATCGAGCAGTACTTC. It codes for CASSQGGLAGIEQYF.